This T cell receptor beta chain was documented in a study of early stage breast cancer tumors. Study-wide results and limits: Commonly generated sequences made up most enriched TCRB sequences shared between patients.

Libraries were prepared by immunoSEQ multiplex PCR; TCRdb keeps only in-frame clonotypes and omits some of them. The table includes roughly 40,000 clones, approximately 78% detected once. Turning to this clone: What it binds is not known.

The CDR3 is made up of 14 amino acids. Trimming took 4 bases from V and 3 from J; bases not matched to a gene: 4. From germline, CDR1 is SGHTA and CDR2 FQGNSA. Specimen: blood. The genes are TRBV7-2 and TRBJ2-7; 9 bases are shared with TRBD1. The TCR was taken from a person aged 45-60 years with breast cancer. This CDR3 is CASSSGTGLYEQYF. The CDR3 nucleotides read TGTGCCAGCAGCTCCGGGACAGGGCTCTACGAGCAGTACTTC.